The TCR beta chain described here comes from a study of radiotherapy plus CTLA-4 blockade in lung cancer. Overall study context: Objective response was observed in over 15% of patients, and disease control in roughly 33%.

Clones were sequenced by immunoSEQ multiplex PCR, and TCRdb holds only the in-frame ones, with some missing. The sample yields 70,000 to 90,000 clones, over 70% seen once. For this clone: Its antigen is unknown.

Regarding the study as a whole: Radiotherapy with ipilimumab was followed by blood expansion of tumor-derived clones. Interferon-beta, together with early blood T cell clone dynamics, reportedly best predicted response.

CDR3 length: 11 residues. Germline assignment: CDR1 SEHNR and CDR2 FQNEAQ (reference sequence). V was trimmed by 6 bases and J by 5 bases, leaving 4 bases between them. CTLA-4 blockade using ipilimumab, together with focal radiation, was received by patients with chemo-refractory metastatic non-small-cell lung cancer. This sequence originates from a human donor with non-small cell lung cancer whose response to radiotherapy plus ipilimumab could not be evaluated. Some clones in this sample may be carry-over from other donors' samples. The sequencing here drew on peripheral blood, taken from a patient treated with radiotherapy plus ipilimumab. The chain recombines TRBV7-9 with TRBJ2-2, with D hard to call. The CDR3 reads CASSYTGELFF. As DNA, the CDR3 is TGTGCCAGCAGTTATACCGGGGAGCTGTTTTTT.